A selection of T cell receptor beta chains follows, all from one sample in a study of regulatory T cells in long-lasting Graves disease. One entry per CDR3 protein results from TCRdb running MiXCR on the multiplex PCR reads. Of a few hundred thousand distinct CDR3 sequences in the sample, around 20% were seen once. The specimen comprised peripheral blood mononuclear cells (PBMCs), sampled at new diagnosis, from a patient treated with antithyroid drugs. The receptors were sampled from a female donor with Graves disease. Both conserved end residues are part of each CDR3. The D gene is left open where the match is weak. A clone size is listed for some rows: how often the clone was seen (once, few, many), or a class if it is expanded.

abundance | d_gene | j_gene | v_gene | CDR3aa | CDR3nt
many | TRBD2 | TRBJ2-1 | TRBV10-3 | CAISERLAGNNEQFF | TGTGCCATCAGTGAGCGACTAGCGGGGAACAATGAGCAGTTCTTC
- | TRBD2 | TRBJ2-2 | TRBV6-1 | CASLAGRAYYTGELFF | TGTGCCAGCTTAGCGGGGAGGGCCTATTACACCGGGGAGCTGTTTTTT
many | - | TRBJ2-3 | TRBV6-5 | CASSYVGKGGTQYF | TGTGCCAGCAGTTACGTCGGGAAGGGGGGTACGCAGTATTTT
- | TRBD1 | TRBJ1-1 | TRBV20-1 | CSVRGRVVTEAFF | TGCAGCGTCAGGGGGCGCGTGGTCACTGAAGCTTTCTTT
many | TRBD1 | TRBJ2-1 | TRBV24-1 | CATSDLRQGDEQFF | TGTGCCACCAGTGATTTGCGACAGGGCGATGAGCAGTTCTTC
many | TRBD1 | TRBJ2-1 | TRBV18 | CASSDLTGGNEQFF | TGTGCCAGCTCAGACCTAACAGGGGGCAATGAGCAGTTCTTC
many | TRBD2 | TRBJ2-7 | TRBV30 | CAWSESGSSEQYF | TGTGCCTGGAGTGAAAGCGGGAGTTCCGAGCAGTACTTC
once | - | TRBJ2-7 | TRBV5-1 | CASSLAMTDYEQYF | TGCGCCAGCAGCTTGGCCATGACTGATTACGAGCAGTACTTC
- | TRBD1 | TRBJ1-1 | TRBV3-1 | CASSQLGDSAYTEAFF | TGTGCCAGCAGCCAACTGGGGGACAGCGCCTACACTGAAGCTTTCTTT
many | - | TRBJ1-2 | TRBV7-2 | CASSPSMGRGYTF | TGTGCCAGCAGCCCCTCTATGGGCCGCGGCTACACCTTC
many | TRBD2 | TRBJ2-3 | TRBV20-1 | CSARDRLAGSTDTQYF | TGCAGTGCTAGAGATCGCCTAGCGGGTAGCACAGATACGCAGTATTTT
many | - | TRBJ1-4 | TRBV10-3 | CAIKPDATNEKLFF | TGTGCCATCAAACCGGATGCAACTAATGAAAAACTGTTTTTT
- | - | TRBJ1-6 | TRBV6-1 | CASSERPFSPLHF | TGTGCCAGCAGTGAAAGGCCCTTTTCACCCCTCCACTTT
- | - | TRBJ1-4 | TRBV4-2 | CASSQERLSYEKLFF | TGTGCCAGCAGCCAAGAAAGATTGAGTTACGAAAAACTGTTTTTT
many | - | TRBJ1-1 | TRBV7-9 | CASSLGSTGSNTEAFF | TGTGCCAGCAGCTTAGGTAGTACAGGGTCGAACACTGAAGCTTTCTTT
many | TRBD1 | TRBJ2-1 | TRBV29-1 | CSVAPPGGKSYNEQFF | TGCAGCGTTGCCCCTCCAGGGGGCAAATCCTACAATGAGCAGTTCTTC
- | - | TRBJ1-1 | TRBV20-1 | CSANRGNTEAFF | TGCAGTGCTAATCGGGGTAACACTGAAGCTTTCTTT
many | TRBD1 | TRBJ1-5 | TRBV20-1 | CSARDNRGLIDSNQPQHF | TGCAGTGCTAGAGATAACAGGGGACTAATAGATAGCAATCAGCCCCAGCATTTT
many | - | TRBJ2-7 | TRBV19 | CASSISPLYEQYF | TGTGCCAGTAGTATTTCTCCCCTATACGAGCAGTACTTC
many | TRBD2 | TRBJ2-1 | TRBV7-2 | CASSPGTSGREQFF | TGTGCCAGCAGCCCCGGGACTAGCGGGAGGGAACAGTTCTTC
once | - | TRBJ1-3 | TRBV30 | CALSVIMGDTIYF | TGTGCCCTGTCTGTGATTATGGGGGACACCATATATTTT
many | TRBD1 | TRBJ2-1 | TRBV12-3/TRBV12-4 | CASRPGQANNEQFF | TGTGCCAGCAGGCCGGGACAGGCAAACAATGAGCAGTTCTTC
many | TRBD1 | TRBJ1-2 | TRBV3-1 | CASSQEGTGVGYTF | TGTGCCAGCAGCCAAGAGGGGACAGGGGTCGGCTACACCTTC
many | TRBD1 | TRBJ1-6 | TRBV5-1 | CASSPRRTGGDSPLHF | TGCGCCAGCAGCCCAAGAAGGACAGGGGGGGATTCACCCCTCCACTTT
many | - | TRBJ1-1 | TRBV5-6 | CASSQKQGNTEAFF | TGTGCCAGCAGCCAAAAACAGGGGAACACTGAAGCTTTCTTT
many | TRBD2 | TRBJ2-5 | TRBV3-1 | CASRKLAGEETQYF | TGTGCCAGCAGAAAATTAGCGGGCGAAGAGACCCAGTACTTC
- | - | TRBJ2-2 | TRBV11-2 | CASSLDPGGELFF | TGTGCCAGCAGCTTAGACCCCGGGGGGGAGCTGTTTTTT
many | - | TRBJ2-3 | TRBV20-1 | CSAIWDNTGTQYF | TGCAGTGCTATCTGGGATAATACCGGTACGCAGTATTTT
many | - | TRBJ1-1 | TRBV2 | CASSARTEAFF | TGTGCCAGCAGTGCTAGGACTGAAGCTTTCTTT
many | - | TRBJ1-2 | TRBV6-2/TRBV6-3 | CASSSDTNYGYTF | TGTGCCAGCAGCTCAGACACGAACTATGGCTACACCTTC
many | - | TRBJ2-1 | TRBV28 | CASSSGSVEQFF | TGTGCCAGCAGTTCCGGGAGCGTTGAGCAGTTCTTC
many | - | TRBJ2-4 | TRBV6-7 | CASPADQVGNIQYF | TGTGCCAGCCCCGCGGACCAGGTCGGAAACATTCAGTACTTC
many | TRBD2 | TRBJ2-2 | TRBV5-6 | CASSPLAGGRSDTGELFF | TGTGCCAGCAGCCCTCTAGCGGGGGGGCGGTCGGACACCGGGGAGCTGTTTTTT
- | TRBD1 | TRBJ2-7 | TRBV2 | CASSLAGTGGTYEQYF | TGTGCCAGCAGCTTAGCCGGGACAGGGGGGACCTACGAGCAGTACTTC
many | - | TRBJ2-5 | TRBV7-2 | CASSLAPRESQETQYF | TGTGCCAGCAGCTTAGCCCCAAGGGAGTCCCAAGAGACCCAGTACTTC
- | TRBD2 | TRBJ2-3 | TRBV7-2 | CASSPASGAGGTQYF | TGTGCCAGCAGCCCAGCTAGCGGGGCAGGTGGTACGCAGTATTTT
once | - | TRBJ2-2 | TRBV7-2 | CASSFYGGLFF | TGTGCCAGCAGCTTCTACGGAGGGCTGTTTTTT
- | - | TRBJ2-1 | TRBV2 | CASSDTGLSSYNEQFF | TGTGCCAGCAGTGACACAGGGTTGAGCTCCTACAATGAGCAGTTCTTC
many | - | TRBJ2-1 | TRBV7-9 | CASSLTQNEQFF | TGTGCCAGCAGCTTAACGCAGAATGAGCAGTTCTTC
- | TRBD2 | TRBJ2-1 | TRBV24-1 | CATSDAGGPPYNEQFF | TGTGCCACCAGTGATGCGGGAGGGCCCCCCTACAATGAGCAGTTCTTC
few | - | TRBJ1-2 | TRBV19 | CASSIAHQQRYGYTF | TGTGCCAGTAGTATAGCTCACCAACAGCGCTATGGCTACACCTTC
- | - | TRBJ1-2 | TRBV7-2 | CASSQGPQGLPYGYTF | TGTGCCAGCAGCCAAGGGCCCCAGGGTTTACCCTATGGCTACACCTTC